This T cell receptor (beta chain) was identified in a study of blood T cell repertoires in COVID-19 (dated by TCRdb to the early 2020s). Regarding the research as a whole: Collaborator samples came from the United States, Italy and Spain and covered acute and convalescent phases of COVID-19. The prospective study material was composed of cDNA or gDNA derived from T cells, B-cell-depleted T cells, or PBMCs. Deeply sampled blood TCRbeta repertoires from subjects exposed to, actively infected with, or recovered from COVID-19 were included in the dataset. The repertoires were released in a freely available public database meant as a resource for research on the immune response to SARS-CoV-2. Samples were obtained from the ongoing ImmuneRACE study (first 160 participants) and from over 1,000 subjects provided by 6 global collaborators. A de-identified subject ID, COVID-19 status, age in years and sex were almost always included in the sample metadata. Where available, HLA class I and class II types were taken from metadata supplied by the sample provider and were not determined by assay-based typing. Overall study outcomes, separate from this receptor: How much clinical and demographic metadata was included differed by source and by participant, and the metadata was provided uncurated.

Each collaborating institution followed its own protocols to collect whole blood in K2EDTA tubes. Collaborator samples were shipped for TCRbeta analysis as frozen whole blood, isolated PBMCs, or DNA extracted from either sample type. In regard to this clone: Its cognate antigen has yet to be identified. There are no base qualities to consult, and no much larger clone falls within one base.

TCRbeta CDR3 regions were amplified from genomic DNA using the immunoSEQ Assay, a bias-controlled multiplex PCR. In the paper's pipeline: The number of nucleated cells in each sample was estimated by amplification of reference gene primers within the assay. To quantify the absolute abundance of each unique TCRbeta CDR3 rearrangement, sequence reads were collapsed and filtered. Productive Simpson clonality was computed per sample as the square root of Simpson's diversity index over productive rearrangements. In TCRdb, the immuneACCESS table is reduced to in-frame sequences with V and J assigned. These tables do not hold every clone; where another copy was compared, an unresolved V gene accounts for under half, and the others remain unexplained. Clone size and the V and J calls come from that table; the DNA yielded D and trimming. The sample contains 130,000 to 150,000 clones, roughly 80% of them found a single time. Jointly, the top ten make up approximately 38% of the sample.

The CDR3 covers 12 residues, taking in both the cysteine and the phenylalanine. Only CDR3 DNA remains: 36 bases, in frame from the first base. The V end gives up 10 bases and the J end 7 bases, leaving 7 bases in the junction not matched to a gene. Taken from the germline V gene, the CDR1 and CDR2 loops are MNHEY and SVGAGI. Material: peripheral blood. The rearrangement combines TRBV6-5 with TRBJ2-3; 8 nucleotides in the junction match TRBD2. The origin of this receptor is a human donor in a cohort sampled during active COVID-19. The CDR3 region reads CATAGGTNTQYF. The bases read TGTGCCACCGCGGGGGGCACGAATACGCAGTATTTT.